A single sample is the source of the 2 T cell receptor beta chains below, sequenced in a study of T cells expressing NK-cell markers. TCRdb processed the 5' RACE reads again and assigns one entry to each CDR3 protein, with no DNA. This sample's clone table lists 200,000 to 300,000 distinct CDR3 sequences. The sample consisted of blood T cells: a sorted CD56 or NKG2C T cell subset, CD4+ or CD8+ T cells, or bulk PBMC T cells (not recorded which). Every receptor here comes from a woman aged 18 to 75 in good health.

The chain joins TRBV7-9 to TRBJ2-1; TCRdb outputs TRBD2, but without DNA this stays unchecked. This CDR3 contains 15 residues. The germline V gene encodes CDR1 SEHNR and CDR2 FQNEAQ (reference sequence). The CDR3 loop is CASSLNPSGGDEQFF.

The V gene is TRBV16, the J gene TRBJ1-1. Germline V lookup: CDR1 KGHSY, CDR2 FQNENV. The CDR3 loop spans 15 amino acids. CDR3 in amino acids: CASSPEGRGNTEAFF.